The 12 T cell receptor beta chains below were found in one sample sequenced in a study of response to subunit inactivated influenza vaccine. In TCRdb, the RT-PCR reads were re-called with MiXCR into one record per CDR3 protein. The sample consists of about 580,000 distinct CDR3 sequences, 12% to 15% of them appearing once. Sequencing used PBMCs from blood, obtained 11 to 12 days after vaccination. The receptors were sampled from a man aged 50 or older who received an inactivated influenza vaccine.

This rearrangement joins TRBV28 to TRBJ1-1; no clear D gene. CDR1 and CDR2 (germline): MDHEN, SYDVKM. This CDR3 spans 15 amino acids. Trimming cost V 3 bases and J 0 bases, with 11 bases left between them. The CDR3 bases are TGTGCCAGCAGTTTGACGGGCCCCTTGAACACTGAAGCTTTCTTT. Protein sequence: CASSLTGPLNTEAFF.

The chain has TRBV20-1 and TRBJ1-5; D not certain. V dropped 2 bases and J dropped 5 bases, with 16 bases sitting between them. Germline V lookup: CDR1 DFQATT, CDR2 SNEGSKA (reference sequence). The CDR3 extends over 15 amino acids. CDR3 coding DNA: TGCAGTGCTAGATTCACCGGGGTGAGGGATCAGCCCCAGCATTTT. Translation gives CSARFTGVRDQPQHF.

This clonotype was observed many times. The CDR3 region is CASSEMWRNTEAFF. CDR3 sequence (DNA): TGTGCCAGCAGTGAAATGTGGAGGAACACTGAAGCTTTCTTT. The chain joins TRBV6-1 to TRBJ1-1; D not resolved. V was clipped by 2 bases and J by 1 base, with 8 bases between them. Germline V gene data show CDR1 as MNHNS and CDR2 as SASEGT. The CDR3 totals 14 residues.

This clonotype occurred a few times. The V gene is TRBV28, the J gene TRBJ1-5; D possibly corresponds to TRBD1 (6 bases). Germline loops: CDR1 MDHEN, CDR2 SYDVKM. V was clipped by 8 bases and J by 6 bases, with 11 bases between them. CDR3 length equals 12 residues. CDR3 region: CASGGGPQPQHF. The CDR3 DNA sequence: TGTGCCAGCGGGGGGGGCCCTCAGCCCCAGCATTTT.

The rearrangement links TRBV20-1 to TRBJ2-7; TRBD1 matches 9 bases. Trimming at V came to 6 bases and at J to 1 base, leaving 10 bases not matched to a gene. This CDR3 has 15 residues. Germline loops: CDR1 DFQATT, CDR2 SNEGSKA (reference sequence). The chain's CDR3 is CSAVTPGTGSYEQYF. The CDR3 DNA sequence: TGCAGTGCCGTTACCCCCGGGACAGGGTCCTACGAGCAGTACTTC.

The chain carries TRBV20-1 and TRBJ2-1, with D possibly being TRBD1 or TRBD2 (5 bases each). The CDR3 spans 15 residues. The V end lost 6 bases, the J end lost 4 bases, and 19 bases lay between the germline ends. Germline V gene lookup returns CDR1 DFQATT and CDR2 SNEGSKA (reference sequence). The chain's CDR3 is CSALPPGRRYNEQFF. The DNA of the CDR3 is TGCAGTGCCCTTCCCCCGGGACGGAGGTACAATGAGCAGTTCTTC.

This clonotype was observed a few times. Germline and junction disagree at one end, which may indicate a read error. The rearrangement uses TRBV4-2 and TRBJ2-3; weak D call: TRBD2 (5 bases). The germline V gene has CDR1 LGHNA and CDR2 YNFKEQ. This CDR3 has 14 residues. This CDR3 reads CASSQETLADTQYF. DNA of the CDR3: TGTGCCAGCAGCCAAGAAACCCTAGCAGACACGCAGTATTTT.

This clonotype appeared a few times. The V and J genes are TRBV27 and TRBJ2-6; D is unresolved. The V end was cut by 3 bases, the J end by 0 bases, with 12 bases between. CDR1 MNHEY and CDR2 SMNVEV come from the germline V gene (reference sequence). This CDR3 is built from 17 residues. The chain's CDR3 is CASSFLLRSSGANVLTF. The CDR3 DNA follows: TGTGCCAGCAGTTTCTTACTTCGGAGCTCTGGGGCCAACGTCCTGACTTTC.

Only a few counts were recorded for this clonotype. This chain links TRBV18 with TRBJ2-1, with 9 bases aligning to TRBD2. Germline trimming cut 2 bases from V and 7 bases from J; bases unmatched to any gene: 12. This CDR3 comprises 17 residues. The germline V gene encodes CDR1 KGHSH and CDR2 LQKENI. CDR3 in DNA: TGTGCCAGCTCACCATGGTCTAGCGGGATGGGGACAAATGAGCAGTTCTTC. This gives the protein CASSPWSSGMGTNEQFF. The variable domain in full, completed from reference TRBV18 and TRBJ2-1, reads NAGVMQNPRHLVRRRGQEARLRCSPMKGHSHVYWYRQLPEEGLKFMVYLQKENIIDESGMPKERFSAEFPKEGPSILRIQQVVRGDSAAYFCASSPWSSGMGTNEQFFGPGTRLTVL.

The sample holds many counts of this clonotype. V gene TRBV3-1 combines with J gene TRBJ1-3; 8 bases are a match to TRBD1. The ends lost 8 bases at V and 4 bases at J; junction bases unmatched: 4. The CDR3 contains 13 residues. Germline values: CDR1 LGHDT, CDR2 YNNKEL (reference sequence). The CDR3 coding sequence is TGTGCCAGCCGACAGGGGCCCGGAAACACCATATATTTT. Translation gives CASRQGPGNTIYF.

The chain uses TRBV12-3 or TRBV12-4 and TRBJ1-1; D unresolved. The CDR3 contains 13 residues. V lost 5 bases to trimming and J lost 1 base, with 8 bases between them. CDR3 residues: CASSDLRNTEAFF. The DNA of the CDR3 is TGTGCCAGCAGTGACCTACGGAACACTGAAGCTTTCTTT.

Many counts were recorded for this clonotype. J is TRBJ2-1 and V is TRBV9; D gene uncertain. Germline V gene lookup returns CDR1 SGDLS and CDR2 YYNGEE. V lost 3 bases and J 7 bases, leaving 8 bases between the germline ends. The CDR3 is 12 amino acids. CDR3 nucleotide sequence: TGTGCCAGCAGCGCCGTTAATAATGAGCAGTTCTTC. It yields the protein CASSAVNNEQFF.